Shown below are 3 T cell receptor beta chains from a single sample sequenced in a study of identical twins. TCRdb reprocessed the 5' RACE reads with MiXCR, giving one entry per CDR3 protein. This sample carries 690,000 or so distinct CDR3 sequences, around 8.3% of them seen once, and the ten largest clones take about 0.98%. The sample was also linked to a second study, of yellow fever vaccine responses in identical twins.

The sample consisted of PBMCs. The receptor set was obtained from a woman aged 18-29 years in good health.

This clonotype was picked up a small number of times. The chain carries TRBV7-2 and TRBJ2-1, with TRBD2 matching over 12 bases. Germline CDR1 and CDR2: SGHTA and FQGNSA. The length of the CDR3 is 17 residues. Germline trimming cut 3 bases from V and 0 bases from J; bases unmatched to any gene: 3. CDR3 DNA sequence: TGTGCCAGCAGCTTTCGACTAGCGGGGGACTCCTACAATGAGCAGTTCTTC. It translates to CASSFRLAGDSYNEQFF.

This clonotype showed up many times. The gene calls are TRBV12-3 or TRBV12-4 and TRBJ2-2; TRBD2 might be the D (6 bases). This CDR3 comprises 17 residues. The V end lost 7 bases, the J end lost 1 base, and 19 bases lay between the germline ends. Here the CDR3 DNA reads TGTGCCAGCAACAACCCCCGGGGGTTGATGAACACCGGGGAGCTGTTTTTT. Translation gives CASNNPRGLMNTGELFF.

The rearrangement links TRBV2 to TRBJ2-3; TRBD1 matches 7 bases. This CDR3 is 13 amino acids long. V lost 7 bases, J lost 3 bases, and 4 bases stayed unmatched. CDR1 and CDR2 (germline): SNHLY, FYNNEI. The chain's CDR3 is CASTRQGTDTQYF. DNA of the CDR3: TGTGCCAGCACTCGACAGGGAACAGATACGCAGTATTTT.